This entry concerns a single T cell receptor beta chain. The V and J ends lost 0 bases and 5 bases respectively, with 10 bases between them. Germline V gene sequence: CDR1 SGHTA, CDR2 FQGNSA. This CDR3 has 14 amino acids. In the authors' methods: Counts of nucleated cells, estimated from reference gene primer amplification, were obtained. The assay was immunoSEQ multiplex PCR, and TCRdb's table has in-frame clones only and misses some. V and J calls and clone size are those listed in that table; D and trimming were worked out from the DNA. The sample yields approximately 260,000 clones, more than 75% seen once. The data stem from a study of blood T cell repertoires in COVID-19. Across the study: The samples span acute and convalescent COVID-19 from the United States, Italy and Spain.

This receptor was obtained from a woman aged 45-65 years who had been exposed to COVID-19. The chain recombines TRBV7-2 with TRBJ1-1; D is uncertain. Sequenced sample: PBMCs or T cells enriched from blood (not recorded which). The CDR3 DNA sequence: TGTGCCAGCAGCTTAGCTCGCCGGGATACTGAAGCTTTCTTT. This sequence encodes CASSLARRDTEAFF.